The 11 T cell receptor beta chains listed next were all sequenced from one sample in a study of blood T cell repertoires in COVID-19. This table comes from immunoSEQ multiplex PCR, and its TCRdb copy is limited to in-frame clones, with some not included. This repertoire shows over 45,000 clones, approximately 84% found once; its top ten account for about 15%. Sample: peripheral blood. These receptors came from a man between 65 and 79 years old with active COVID-19.

The chain is built from TRBV18 and TRBJ2-7; 9 bases align to TRBD1. The CDR3 length is 13 residues. Germline CDR1 and CDR2: KGHSH and LQKENI. Trimming at V came to 6 bases and at J to 5 bases, leaving 5 bases not matched to a gene. The CDR3 DNA reads TGTGCCAGCTCCCTGGACAGGGGAAACGAGCAGTACTTC. Translating it yields CASSLDRGNEQYF.

The chain uses TRBV19 and TRBJ2-3; 11 nucleotides agree with TRBD2. The length of the CDR3 is 14 residues. Per germline, CDR1 LNHDA and CDR2 SQIVND (reference sequence). V gave up 8 bases and J gave up 3 bases; unmatched junction bases: 4. The CDR3 sequence: CASASSGRTDTQYF. The CDR3 DNA is TGTGCCAGTGCCTCTAGCGGGAGGACAGATACGCAGTATTTT. Looking up the rest from reference TRBV19 and TRBJ2-3 gives the full variable domain: DGGITQSPKYLFRKEGQNVTLSCEQNLNHDAMYWYRQDPGQGLRLIYYSQIVNDFQKGDIAEGYSVSREKKESFPLTVTSAQKNPTAFYLCASASSGRTDTQYFGPGTRLTVL.

V and J are TRBV5-8 and TRBJ2-7; a possible D gene is TRBD2 (6 bases). Germline CDR1 is SGHTS and CDR2 is YDEGEE. V dropped 7 bases and J dropped 3 bases, with 17 bases sitting between them. The CDR3 covers 14 residues. The CDR3 region is CASPLRLVFYEQYF. The CDR3 bases are TGTGCCAGCCCTCTCCGACTAGTCTTCTACGAGCAGTACTTC.

V gene TRBV30 combines with J gene TRBJ1-5, with 7 bases aligning to TRBD1. Germline V gene lookup returns CDR1 GTSNPN and CDR2 SVGIG (reference sequence). The CDR3 runs to 15 residues. The V and J ends lost 1 base and 5 bases, in that order; junction bases with no gene match: 8. CDR3 in amino acids: CAWSEGTAAYQPQHF. Here the CDR3 DNA reads TGTGCCTGGAGTGAAGGGACAGCGGCGTATCAGCCCCAGCATTTT.

The rearrangement uses TRBV13 and TRBJ2-7; a possible D gene is TRBD2 (6 bases). V lost 4 bases and J 3 bases, leaving 10 bases between the germline ends. The CDR3 is 13 residues long. Per the germline V gene, CDR1 is PRHDT and CDR2 is FYEKMQ (reference sequence). The CDR3 sequence is CASSSTSRYEQYF. In nucleotides, the CDR3 is TGTGCCAGCAGCTCTACTAGCCGCTACGAGCAGTACTTC.

This rearrangement joins TRBV5-1 to TRBJ2-5, with TRBD2 matching 12 bases. The CDR3 extends over 15 amino acids. CDR1 SGHRS and CDR2 YFSETQ come from the germline V gene. V lost 6 bases and J lost 5; bases outside the gene matches: 8. The CDR3 sequence: CASKLAGGSTETQYF. In nucleotides, the CDR3 is TGCGCCAGCAAACTAGCGGGAGGATCTACGGAGACCCAGTACTTC. The full variable domain, completed using reference TRBV5-1 and TRBJ2-5, is KAGVTQTPRYLIKTRGQQVTLSCSPISGHRSVSWYQQTPGQGLQFLFEYFSETQRNKGNFPGRFSGRQFSNSRSEMNVSTLELGDSALYLCASKLAGGSTETQYFGPGTRLLVL.

The rearrangement links TRBV6-2 or TRBV6-3 to TRBJ2-5; 9 bases are a match to TRBD2. V gave up 2 bases and J gave up 3 bases; unmatched junction bases: 10. CDR1 is MNHEY, CDR2 SVGEGT, per germline. The CDR3 is made up of 17 amino acids. The CDR3 DNA sequence: TGTGCCAGCAGTTACGAGCTTAGCGGGAGTGCCGAAGAGACCCAGTACTTC. As protein: CASSYELSGSAEETQYF.

The chain recombines TRBV9 with TRBJ2-7; D unclear. The CDR3 is made up of 14 amino acids. CDR1 is SGDLS, CDR2 YYNGEE, per germline. V was cut by 2 bases and J by 6 bases, with 15 bases left in between. The CDR3 coding sequence is TGTGCCAGCAGCGTCAGCCCAGGCTCGCGCGAGCAGTACTTC. Protein: CASSVSPGSREQYF.

This clone occurred once. The V gene is TRBV7-2, the J gene TRBJ1-6; TRBD1 agrees at 7 bases. Per germline, CDR1 SGHTA and CDR2 FQGNSA. Germline trimming cut 6 bases from V and 5 bases from J; bases unmatched to any gene: 7. The CDR3 is made up of 15 amino acids. CDR3 in amino acids: CASSPLQGHNSPLHF. For the CDR3, the DNA is TGTGCCAGCAGTCCTCTACAGGGGCATAATTCACCCCTCCACTTT.

The J gene is TRBJ1-2, the V gene TRBV5-1; the match to TRBD1 covers 8 bases. V was pared by 4 bases and J by 8 bases, with 13 bases of the junction left unmatched. Germline CDR1 and CDR2: SGHRS and YFSETQ. The CDR3 loop spans 15 amino acids. The CDR3 region is CASSTGQGDHGGYTF. The CDR3 DNA reads TGCGCCAGCAGCACCGGACAGGGAGACCACGGGGGCTACACCTTC.

The chain links TRBV6-5 to TRBJ2-7; 9 bases agree with TRBD1. The V gene end was trimmed by 6 bases and the J gene end by 7 bases; junction bases not matched to a gene: 10. In germline, CDR1 is MNHEY, CDR2 SVGAGI. This CDR3 is 14 amino acids long. The CDR3 nucleotides are TGTGCCAGCAGGCGGATGACAGGGGGGTGGGAGCAGTACTTC. Translating gives CASRRMTGGWEQYF.